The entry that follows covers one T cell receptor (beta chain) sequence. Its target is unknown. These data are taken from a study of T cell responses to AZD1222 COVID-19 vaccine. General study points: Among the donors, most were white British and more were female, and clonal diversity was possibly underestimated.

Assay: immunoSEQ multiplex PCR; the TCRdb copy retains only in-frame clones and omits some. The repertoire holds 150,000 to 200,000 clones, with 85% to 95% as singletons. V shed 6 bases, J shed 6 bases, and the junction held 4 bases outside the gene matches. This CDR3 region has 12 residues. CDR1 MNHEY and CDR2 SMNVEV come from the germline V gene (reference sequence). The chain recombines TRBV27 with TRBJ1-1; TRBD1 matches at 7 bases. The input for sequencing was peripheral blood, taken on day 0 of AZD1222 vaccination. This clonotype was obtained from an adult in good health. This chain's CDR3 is CASSPQGAEAFF. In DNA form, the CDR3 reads TGTGCCAGCAGCCCCCAGGGGGCTGAAGCTTTCTTT.